This TCR beta chain was documented in a study of regulatory T cells in long-lasting Graves disease. Study context: Antithyroid drug intake by newly diagnosed Graves' patients had lasted under 3 months. Study-wide points: Persistent Graves' disease cases displayed lower TCR diversity than newly diagnosed ones. A greater number of public clonotypes (about 3,000) was shared by persistent patients than by new patients (approximately 880).

iRepertoire HTBI primers and Arm-PCR of CDR3 regions built TCR beta libraries. TCRdb re-derived calls from the multiplex PCR reads in MiXCR, one entry per CDR3 protein. The data hold about 530,000 distinct CDR3 sequences, with 15% to 20% observed a single time. Specified time point: newly diagnosed GD, antithyroid drugs for less than 3 months. PBMC RNA served as the TCR library source. This clonotype appeared many times. The antigen remains undetermined. CDR3 size: 12 residues. Trimming took off 7 bases at V and 6 bases at J, with 12 bases between the two ends. These records were also assigned to another study, of T cells in Graves' hyperthyroidism and ophthalmopathy. As that report states: A set of HTBI primers served as the primers for a first-round RT-PCR of the TCR CDR3.

V usage is TRBV12-3 or TRBV12-4 and J usage is TRBJ1-2, with D perhaps matching TRBD1 (5 bases). This clonotype originated in a woman aged 35-60 years with Graves disease. This specimen consisted of peripheral blood mononuclear cells (PBMCs), obtained at new diagnosis, from a patient treated with antithyroid drugs. This CDR3 reads CASKEGKDGYTF. The DNA of the CDR3 is TGTGCCAGCAAAGAGGGGAAGGATGGCTACACCTTC.